This T cell receptor (beta chain) was recovered during a study of PD-1 blockade in classical Hodgkin lymphoma. Study as a whole: Once every 2 weeks, patients received intravenous nivolumab at 3 mg/kg.

Study outcomes and limitations: Diminished baseline TCR diversity has been reported in newly diagnosed patients relative to healthy donors. Repertoires differed for reasons still undefined, possibly disease activity or prior therapy.

Assay: immunoSEQ multiplex PCR; the TCRdb copy retains only in-frame clones and omits some. The sample yields 100,000 or so clones, roughly 90% seen once. Regarding time point: cycle 4 day 1 (C4D1), after 5 to 7 weeks of nivolumab. Every patient had relapsed following autologous stem cell transplantation, and cohorts differed in brentuximab vedotin exposure. This CDR3 region has 13 residues. V was trimmed by 5 bases and J by 6 bases, leaving 12 bases between them. Germline CDR1 ENHRY, CDR2 SYGVKD. Comments on this clone: Its antigen remains unidentified.

This specimen was peripheral blood mononuclear cells (PBMCs), taken before the fourth cycle of nivolumab. The chain links TRBV10-3 to TRBJ2-3; tentatively, D is TRBD2 (5 bases). The sequence came from a human donor with classical Hodgkin lymphoma. This CDR3 is CAISLAGGDTQYF. The CDR3 coding sequence is TGTGCCATCAGTCTAGCTGGTGGCGATACGCAGTATTTT.